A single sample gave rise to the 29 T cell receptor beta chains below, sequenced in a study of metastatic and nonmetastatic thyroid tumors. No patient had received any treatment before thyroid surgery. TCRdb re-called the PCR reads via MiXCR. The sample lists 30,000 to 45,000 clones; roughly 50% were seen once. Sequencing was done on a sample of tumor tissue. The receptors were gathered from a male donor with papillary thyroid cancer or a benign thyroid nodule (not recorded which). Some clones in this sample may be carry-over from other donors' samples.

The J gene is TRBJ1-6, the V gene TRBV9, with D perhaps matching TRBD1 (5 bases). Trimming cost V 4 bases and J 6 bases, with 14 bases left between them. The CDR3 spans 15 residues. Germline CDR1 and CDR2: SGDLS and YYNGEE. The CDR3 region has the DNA TGTGCCAGCAGCCCAGACCCGGGGGGTAATTCACCCCTCCACTTT. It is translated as CASSPDPGGNSPLHF.

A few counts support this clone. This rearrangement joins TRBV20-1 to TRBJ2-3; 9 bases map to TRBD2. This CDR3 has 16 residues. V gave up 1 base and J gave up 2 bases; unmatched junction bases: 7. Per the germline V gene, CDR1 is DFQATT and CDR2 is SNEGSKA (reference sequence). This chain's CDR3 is CSARGVASGDTDTQYF. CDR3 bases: TGCAGTGCTAGAGGGGTGGCTAGCGGGGACACAGATACGCAGTATTTT.

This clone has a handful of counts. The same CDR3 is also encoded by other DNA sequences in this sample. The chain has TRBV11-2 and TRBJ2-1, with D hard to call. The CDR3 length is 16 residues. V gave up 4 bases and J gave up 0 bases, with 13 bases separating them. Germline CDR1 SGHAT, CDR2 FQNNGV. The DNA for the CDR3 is TGTGCCAGCAGCTCGCGTCTCTCGGGCTCCTACAATGAGCAGTTCTTC. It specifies CASSSRLSGSYNEQFF.

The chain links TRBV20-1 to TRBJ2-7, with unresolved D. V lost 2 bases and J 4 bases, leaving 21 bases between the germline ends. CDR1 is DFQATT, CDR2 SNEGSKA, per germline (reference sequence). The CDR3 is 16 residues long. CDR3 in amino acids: CSARPFKAQMVYEQYF. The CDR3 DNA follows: TGCAGTGCTAGACCCTTTAAAGCACAGATGGTTTACGAGCAGTACTTC.

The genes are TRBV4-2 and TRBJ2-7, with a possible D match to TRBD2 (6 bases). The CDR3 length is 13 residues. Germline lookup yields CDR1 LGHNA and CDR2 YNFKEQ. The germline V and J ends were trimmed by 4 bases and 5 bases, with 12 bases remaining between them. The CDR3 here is CASSPPGLNEQYF. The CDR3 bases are TGTGCCAGCAGCCCCCCGGGACTTAACGAGCAGTACTTC.

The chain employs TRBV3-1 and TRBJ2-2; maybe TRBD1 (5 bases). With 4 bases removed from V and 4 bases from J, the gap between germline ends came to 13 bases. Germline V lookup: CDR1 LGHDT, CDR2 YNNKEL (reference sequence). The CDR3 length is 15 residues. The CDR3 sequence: CASSRSLGVTGELFF. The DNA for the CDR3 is TGTGCCAGCAGCCGCTCCCTAGGGGTCACCGGGGAGCTGTTTTTT.

The CDR3 nucleotides are TGTGCCAGCAGCTCCCGGGAGAACTACGAGCAGTACTTC. Its protein product is CASSSRENYEQYF. This sequence joins TRBV9 and TRBJ2-7; TRBD2 is a possible D gene (6 bases). This CDR3 comprises 13 residues. V was pared by 4 bases and J by 3 bases, with 11 bases between. Germline CDR1 SGDLS, CDR2 YYNGEE.

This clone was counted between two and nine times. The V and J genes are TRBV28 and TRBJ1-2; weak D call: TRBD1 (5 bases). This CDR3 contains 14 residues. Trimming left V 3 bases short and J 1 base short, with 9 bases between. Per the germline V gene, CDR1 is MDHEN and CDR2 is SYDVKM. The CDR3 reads CASSLGPNNYGYTF. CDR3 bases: TGTGCCAGCAGTTTGGGACCGAATAACTATGGCTACACCTTC.

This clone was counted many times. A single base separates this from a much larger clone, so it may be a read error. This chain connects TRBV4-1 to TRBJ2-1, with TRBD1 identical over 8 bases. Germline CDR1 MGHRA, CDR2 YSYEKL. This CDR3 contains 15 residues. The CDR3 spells CAGSQMDRVEHEQFF. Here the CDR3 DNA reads TGCGCCGGCAGCCAAATGGACAGGGTTGAGCATGAGCAGTTCTTC.

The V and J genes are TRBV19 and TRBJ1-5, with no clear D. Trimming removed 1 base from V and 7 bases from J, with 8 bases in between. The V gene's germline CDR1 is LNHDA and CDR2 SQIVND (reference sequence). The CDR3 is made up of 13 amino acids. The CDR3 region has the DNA TGTGCCAGTAGTATAGGACACGGACAGCCCCAGCATTTT. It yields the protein CASSIGHGQPQHF. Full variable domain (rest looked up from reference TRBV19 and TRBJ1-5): DGGITQSPKYLFRKEGQNVTLSCEQNLNHDAMYWYRQDPGQGLRLIYYSQIVNDFQKGDIAEGYSVSREKKESFPLTVTSAQKNPTAFYLCASSIGHGQPQHFGDGTRLSIL.

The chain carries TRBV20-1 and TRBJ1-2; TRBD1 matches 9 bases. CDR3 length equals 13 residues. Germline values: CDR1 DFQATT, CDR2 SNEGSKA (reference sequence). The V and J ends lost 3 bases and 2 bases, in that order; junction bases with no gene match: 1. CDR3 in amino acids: CSARTGGNYGYTF. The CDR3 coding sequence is TGCAGTGCTAGGACAGGGGGGAACTATGGCTACACCTTC.

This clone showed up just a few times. Written as DNA, the CDR3 is TGTGCCAGCAGTCGGCTAGCGGGAGCCACCGGGGAGCTGTTTTTT. This codes for CASSRLAGATGELFF. This chain links TRBV6-2 or TRBV6-3 with TRBJ2-2, with TRBD2 identical over 10 bases. The CDR3 length is 15 residues. J lost 4 bases, V lost 5 bases, and 4 bases had no gene match. The V gene's germline CDR1 is MNHEY and CDR2 SVGEGT.

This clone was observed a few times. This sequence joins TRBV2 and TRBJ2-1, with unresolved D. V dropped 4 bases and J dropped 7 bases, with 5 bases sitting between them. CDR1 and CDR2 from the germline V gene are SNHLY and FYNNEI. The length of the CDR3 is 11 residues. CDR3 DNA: TGTGCCAGCAGTGGGGAAAATGAGCAGTTCTTC. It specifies CASSGENEQFF.

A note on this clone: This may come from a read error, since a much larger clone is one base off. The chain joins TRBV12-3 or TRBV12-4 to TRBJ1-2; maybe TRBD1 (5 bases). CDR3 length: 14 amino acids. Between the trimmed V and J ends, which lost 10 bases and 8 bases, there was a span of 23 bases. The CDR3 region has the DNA TGTGCCATCACCTTCGGGGGATTTGTGGGGGGCTACACCTTC. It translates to CAITFGGFVGGYTF.

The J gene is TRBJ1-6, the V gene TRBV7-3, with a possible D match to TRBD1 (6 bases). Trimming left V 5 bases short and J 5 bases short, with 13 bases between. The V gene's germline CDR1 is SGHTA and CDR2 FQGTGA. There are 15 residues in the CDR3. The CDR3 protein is CASSSGQTDNSPLHF. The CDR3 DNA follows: TGTGCCAGCAGCAGCGGACAGACCGATAATTCACCCCTCCACTTT.

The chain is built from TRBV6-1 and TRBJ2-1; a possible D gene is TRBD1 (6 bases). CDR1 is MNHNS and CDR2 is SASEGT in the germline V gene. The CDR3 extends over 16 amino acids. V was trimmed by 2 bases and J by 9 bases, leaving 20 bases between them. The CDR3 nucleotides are TGTGCCAGCAGTGAAATGGGGGCTTCCCTCAACGGTGAGCAGTTCTTC. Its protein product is CASSEMGASLNGEQFF.

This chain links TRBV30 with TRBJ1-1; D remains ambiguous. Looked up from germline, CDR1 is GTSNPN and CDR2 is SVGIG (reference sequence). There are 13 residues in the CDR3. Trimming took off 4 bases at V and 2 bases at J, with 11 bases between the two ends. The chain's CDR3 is CAWTLWGNTEAFF. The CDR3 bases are TGTGCCTGGACCCTTTGGGGAAACACTGAAGCTTTCTTT.

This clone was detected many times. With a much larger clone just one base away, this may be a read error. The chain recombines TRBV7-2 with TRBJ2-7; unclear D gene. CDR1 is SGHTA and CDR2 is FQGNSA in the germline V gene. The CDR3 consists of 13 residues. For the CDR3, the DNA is TGTGCCAGCAGCTTATCTTCAACCCACGAGCAGCACTTC. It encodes CASSLSSTHEQHF.

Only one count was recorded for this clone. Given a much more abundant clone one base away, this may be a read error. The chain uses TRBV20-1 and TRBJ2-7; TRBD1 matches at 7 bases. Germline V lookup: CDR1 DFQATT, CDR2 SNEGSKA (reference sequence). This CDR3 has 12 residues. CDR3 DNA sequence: TGCAGTGCCAGGGACAGACGTTACGAGCAGAACTTC. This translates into CSARDRRYEQNF.

CDR3 amino acids: CSADILPGGTEAFF. CDR3 nucleotides: TGCAGTGCTGATATCCTACCGGGAGGTACTGAAGCTTTCTTT. The chain employs TRBV20-1 and TRBJ1-1; D is unresolved. The CDR3 has 14 amino acids. Germline values: CDR1 DFQATT, CDR2 SNEGSKA (reference sequence). Trimming removed 5 bases at V and 5 bases at J, with 18 bases between.

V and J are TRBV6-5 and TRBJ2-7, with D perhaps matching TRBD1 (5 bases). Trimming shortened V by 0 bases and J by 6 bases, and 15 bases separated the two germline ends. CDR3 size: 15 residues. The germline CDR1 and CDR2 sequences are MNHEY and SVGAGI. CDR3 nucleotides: TGTGCCAGCAGTTACTCGGGGCCAGCGACCAGCGAGCAGTACTTC. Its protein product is CASSYSGPATSEQYF.

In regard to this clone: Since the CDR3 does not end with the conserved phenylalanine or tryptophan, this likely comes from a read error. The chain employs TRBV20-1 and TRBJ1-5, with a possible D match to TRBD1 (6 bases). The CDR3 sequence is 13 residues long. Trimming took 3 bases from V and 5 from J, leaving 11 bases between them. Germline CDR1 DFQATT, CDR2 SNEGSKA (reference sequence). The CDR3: CSARLQGDQPQHS. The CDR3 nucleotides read TGCAGTGCTAGGCTACAGGGCGATCAGCCCCAGCATTCT.

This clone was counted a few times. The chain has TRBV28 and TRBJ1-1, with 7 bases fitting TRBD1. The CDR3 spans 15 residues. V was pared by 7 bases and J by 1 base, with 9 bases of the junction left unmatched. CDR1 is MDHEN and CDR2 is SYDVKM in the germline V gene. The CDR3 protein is CASIRGGQWNTEAFF. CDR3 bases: TGTGCCAGCATACGGGGGGGACAGTGGAACACTGAAGCTTTCTTT.

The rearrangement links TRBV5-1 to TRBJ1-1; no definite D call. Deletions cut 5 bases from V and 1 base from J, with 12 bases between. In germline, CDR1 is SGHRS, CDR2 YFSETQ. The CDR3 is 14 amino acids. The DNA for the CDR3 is TGCGCCAGCAGGCTGCTACACGCGAACACTGAAGCTTTCTTT. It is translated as CASRLLHANTEAFF.

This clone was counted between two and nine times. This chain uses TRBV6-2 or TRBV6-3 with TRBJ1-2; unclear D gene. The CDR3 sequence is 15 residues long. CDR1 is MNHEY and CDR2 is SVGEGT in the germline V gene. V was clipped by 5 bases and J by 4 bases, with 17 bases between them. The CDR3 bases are TGTGCCAGCAGTCCCCCATCCAACGTCGGCTATGGCTACACCTTC. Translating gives CASSPPSNVGYGYTF.

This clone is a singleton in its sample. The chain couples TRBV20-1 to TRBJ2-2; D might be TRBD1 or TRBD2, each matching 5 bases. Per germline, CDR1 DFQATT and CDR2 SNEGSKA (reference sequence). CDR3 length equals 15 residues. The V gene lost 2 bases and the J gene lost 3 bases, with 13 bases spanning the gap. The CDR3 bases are TGCAGTGCTAGACTCGCTGGGGGACACACCGGGGAGCTGTTTTTT. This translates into CSARLAGGHTGELFF.

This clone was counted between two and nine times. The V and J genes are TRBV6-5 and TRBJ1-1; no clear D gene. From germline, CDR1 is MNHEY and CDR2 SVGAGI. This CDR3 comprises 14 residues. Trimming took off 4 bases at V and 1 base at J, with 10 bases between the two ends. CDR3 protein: CASSFSMENTEAFF. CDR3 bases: TGTGCCAGCAGTTTTTCGATGGAGAACACTGAAGCTTTCTTT.

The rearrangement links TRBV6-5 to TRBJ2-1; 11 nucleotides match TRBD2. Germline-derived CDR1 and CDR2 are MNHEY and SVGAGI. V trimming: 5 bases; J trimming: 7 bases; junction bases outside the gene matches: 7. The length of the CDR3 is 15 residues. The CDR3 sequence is CASSHTSGSFNEQFF. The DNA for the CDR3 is TGTGCCAGCAGTCACACTAGCGGGAGTTTTAATGAGCAGTTCTTC.

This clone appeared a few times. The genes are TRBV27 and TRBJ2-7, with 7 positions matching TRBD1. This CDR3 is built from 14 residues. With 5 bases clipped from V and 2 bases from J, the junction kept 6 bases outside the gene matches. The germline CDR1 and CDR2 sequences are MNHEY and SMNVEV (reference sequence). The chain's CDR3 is CASSKGTEPYEQYF. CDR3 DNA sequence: TGTGCCAGCAGTAAAGGGACAGAGCCCTACGAGCAGTACTTC.